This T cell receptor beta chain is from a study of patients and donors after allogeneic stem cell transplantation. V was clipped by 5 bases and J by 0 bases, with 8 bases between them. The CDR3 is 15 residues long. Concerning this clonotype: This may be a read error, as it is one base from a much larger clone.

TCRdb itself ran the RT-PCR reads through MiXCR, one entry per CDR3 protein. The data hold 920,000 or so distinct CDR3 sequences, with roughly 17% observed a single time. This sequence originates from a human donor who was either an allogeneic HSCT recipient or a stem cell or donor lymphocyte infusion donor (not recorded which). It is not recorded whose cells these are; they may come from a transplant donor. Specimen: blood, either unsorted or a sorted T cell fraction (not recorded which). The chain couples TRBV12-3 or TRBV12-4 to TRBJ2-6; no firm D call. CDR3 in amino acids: CASSMSPSGANVLTF. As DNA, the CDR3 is TGTGCCAGCAGTATGTCCCCCTCTGGGGCCAACGTCCTGACTTTC.